The 8 T cell receptor beta chains in this list originate from one sample, sequenced in a study of blood T cells in healthy people across ages. A second 7 to 11 cycle PCR used barcoded and J-beta primers. TCRdb fed the 5' RACE reads into MiXCR, producing one record per CDR3 protein. This table has around 800,000 distinct CDR3 sequences, under 30% appearing once. The same specimen was also included in a second study, on T cells of mothers and their children.

Sequenced sample: blood. The receptors derive from a boy between 5 and 17 years old in good health.

This chain uses TRBV29-1 with TRBJ2-1; maybe TRBD1 (6 bases). CDR3 size: 13 residues. Trimming stripped 1 base from V and 7 bases from J, with 11 bases between. Looked up from germline, CDR1 is SQVTM and CDR2 is ANQGSEA. The CDR3 loop reads CSVEGQGKNEQFF. CDR3 nucleotide sequence: TGCAGCGTTGAAGGGCAGGGGAAGAATGAGCAGTTCTTC.

The table lists this clonotype with a few counts. The rearrangement joins TRBV9 to TRBJ2-3; a possible D gene is TRBD2 (5 bases). The CDR3 runs to 15 residues. V dropped 4 bases and J dropped 5 bases, with 17 bases sitting between them. CDR1 and CDR2 from the germline V gene are SGDLS and YYNGEE. The CDR3 DNA sequence: TGTGCCAGCAGCACTCTCGTAGCGAGAGGAGATACGCAGTATTTT. The encoded protein is CASSTLVARGDTQYF.

J is TRBJ2-1 and V is TRBV29-1, with TRBD2 matching 11 bases. V gave up 6 bases and J gave up 2 bases; unmatched junction bases: 6. The CDR3 has 15 residues. From germline, CDR1 is SQVTM and CDR2 ANQGSEA. CDR3 residues: CSVDSGGAPYNEQFF. The CDR3 DNA follows: TGCAGCGTGGATAGCGGGGGGGCCCCCTACAATGAGCAGTTCTTC.

This chain connects TRBV29-1 to TRBJ2-5, with D unclear. The CDR3 loop spans 10 amino acids. Germline CDR1 is SQVTM and CDR2 is ANQGSEA. V lost 4 bases to trimming and J lost 5 bases, with 5 bases between them. This CDR3 is CSVGVETQYF. The DNA of the CDR3 is TGCAGCGTTGGCGTGGAGACCCAGTACTTC.

This sequence joins TRBV7-9 and TRBJ1-2; D gene unclear. Germline values: CDR1 SEHNR, CDR2 FQNEAQ (reference sequence). Trimming took off 1 base at V and 7 bases at J, with 19 bases between the two ends. The CDR3 runs 16 residues. CDR3 coding DNA: TGTGCCAGCAGCTTAGGCGATGGCGTGGGAATTCTTGGCTACACCTTC. Translated, it gives CASSLGDGVGILGYTF.

The genes are TRBV5-5 and TRBJ2-7, with a tentative D call TRBD2 (6 bases). The J call may be in error: the DNA end matches TRBJ2-1 better. CDR1 and CDR2 from the germline V gene are SGHKS and YYEKEE (reference sequence). CDR3 length equals 14 residues. The CDR3 DNA is TGTGCCAGCAGCCAACCGGGACTCATCAATGAGCAGTTCTTC. This translates into CASSQPGLINEQFF.

In this sample, this clonotype turned up many times. The chain links TRBV20-1 to TRBJ2-5; D unresolved. Deletions cut 3 bases from V and 3 bases from J, with 14 bases between. The CDR3 loop spans 14 amino acids. CDR1 DFQATT and CDR2 SNEGSKA come from the germline V gene (reference sequence). The CDR3 DNA reads as TGCAGTGCTAGCCCCCCGGGCGTGAAAGAGACCCAGTACTTC. Translating gives CSASPPGVKETQYF.

The rearrangement links TRBV6-1 to TRBJ1-5; 9 bases align to TRBD1. The CDR3 covers 17 residues. Germline CDR1 MNHNS, CDR2 SASEGT. The trim removed 4 bases at V and 0 bases at J, leaving 7 bases unmatched. The DNA of the CDR3 is TGTGCCAGCAGTGTCCCGGGACAGGGATATAGCAATCAGCCCCAGCATTTT. Protein sequence: CASSVPGQGYSNQPQHF.